This entry features one T cell receptor beta chain sequence. As yet, its antigen is unknown. Trimming left V 5 bases short and J 4 bases short, with 12 bases between. The CDR3 has 13 residues. Germline loops: CDR1 SGHTS, CDR2 YDEGEE. The data stem from a study of T cell responses to AZD1222 COVID-19 vaccine. About the research overall: Second doses at about 4 or about 12 weeks were pooled. Study-level results: Seropositivity was recorded at baseline in only six AZD1222 recipients. Reportedly, close to half of spike-specific TCRs are directed against unmutated variant regions. Receipt of two AZD1222 doses was followed by a rise in Spike-specific TCR breadth and depth.

Assay used: immunoSEQ multiplex PCR; TCRdb lists only in-frame clones, some missing. The table records about 150,000 clones, 90% of them present only once. The V call is TRBV5-8, the J call TRBJ1-2; D is uncertain. The sample in question was peripheral blood, obtained on day 0 of AZD1222 vaccination. This TCR was sampled from an adult in good health. The CDR3 protein is CASRFAGVYGYTF. The CDR3 bases are TGTGCCAGCAGGTTCGCGGGAGTCTATGGCTACACCTTC.